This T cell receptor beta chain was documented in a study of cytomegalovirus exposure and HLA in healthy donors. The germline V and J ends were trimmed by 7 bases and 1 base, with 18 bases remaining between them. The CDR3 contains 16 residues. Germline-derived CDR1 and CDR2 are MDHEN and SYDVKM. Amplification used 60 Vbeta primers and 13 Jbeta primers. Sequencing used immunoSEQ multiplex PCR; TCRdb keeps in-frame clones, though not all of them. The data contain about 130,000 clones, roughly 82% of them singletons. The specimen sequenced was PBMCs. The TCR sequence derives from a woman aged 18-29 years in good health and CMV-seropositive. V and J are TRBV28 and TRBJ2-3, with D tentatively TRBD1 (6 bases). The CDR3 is CASNRGESGGTDTQYF. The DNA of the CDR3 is TGTGCCAGCAACCGTGGGGAGTCAGGGGGCACAGATACGCAGTATTTT.